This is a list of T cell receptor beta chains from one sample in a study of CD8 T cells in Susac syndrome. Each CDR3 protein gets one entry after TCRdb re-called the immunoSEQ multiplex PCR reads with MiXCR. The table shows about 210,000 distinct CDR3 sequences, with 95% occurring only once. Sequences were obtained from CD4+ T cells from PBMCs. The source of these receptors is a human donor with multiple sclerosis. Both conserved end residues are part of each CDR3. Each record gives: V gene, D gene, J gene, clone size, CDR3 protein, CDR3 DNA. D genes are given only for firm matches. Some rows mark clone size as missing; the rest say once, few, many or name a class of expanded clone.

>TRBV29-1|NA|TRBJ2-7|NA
CSVDTGTLNYEQYF
TGCAGCGTTGACACCGGGACACTGAACTACGAGCAGTACTTC
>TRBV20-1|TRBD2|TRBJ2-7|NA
CSARGGSGTSGVYEQYF
TGCAGTGCTAGAGGGGGATCCGGGACTAGCGGCGTCTACGAGCAGTACTTC
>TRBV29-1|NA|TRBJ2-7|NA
CSVEEGSYEQYF
TGCAGCGTTGAAGAGGGGTCCTACGAGCAGTACTTC
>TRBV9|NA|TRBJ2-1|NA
CASSADSEQFF
TGTGCCAGCAGCGCAGATAGTGAGCAGTTCTTC
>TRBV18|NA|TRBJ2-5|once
CASSPSYQETQYF
TGTGCCAGCTCACCCTCGTACCAAGAGACCCAGTACTTC
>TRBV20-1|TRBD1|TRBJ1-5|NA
CSALGTGEGEPQHF
TGCAGTGCTCTGGGGACAGGGGAAGGTGAGCCCCAGCATTTT
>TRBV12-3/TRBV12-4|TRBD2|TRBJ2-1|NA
CASSKTGTSANEQFF
TGTGCCAGCAGTAAGACCGGGACTAGCGCCAATGAGCAGTTCTTC
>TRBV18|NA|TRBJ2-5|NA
CASSPSDPPGAQYF
TGTGCCAGCTCACCTTCTGACCCACCGGGGGCCCAGTACTTC
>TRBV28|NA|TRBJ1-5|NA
CASGLESNQPQHF
TGTGCCAGCGGGTTAGAATCCAATCAGCCCCAGCATTTT
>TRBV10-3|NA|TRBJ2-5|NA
CAISVPGKGGQETQYF
TGTGCCATCAGTGTGCCAGGAAAAGGTGGGCAAGAGACCCAGTACTTC
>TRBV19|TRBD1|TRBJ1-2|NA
CASSVYRDRDLYGYTF
TGTGCCAGTAGCGTCTACCGGGACAGAGACCTCTATGGCTACACCTTC
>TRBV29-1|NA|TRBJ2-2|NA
CSVKRSLNTGELFF
TGCAGCGTTAAGCGGAGCCTTAACACCGGGGAGCTGTTTTTT
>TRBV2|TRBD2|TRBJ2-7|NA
CASTTSALSSYEQYF
TGTGCCAGCACTACTAGCGCGTTAAGCTCCTACGAGCAGTACTTC
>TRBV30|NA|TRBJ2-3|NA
CAWSVESGRTDTQYF
TGTGCCTGGAGTGTAGAGTCGGGACGAACAGATACGCAGTATTTT
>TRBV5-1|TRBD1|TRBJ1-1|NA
CASSVTGGGGNTEAFF
TGCGCCAGCAGCGTGACAGGGGGCGGAGGGAACACTGAAGCTTTCTTT